The next 27 T cell receptor beta chains were all read from a single sample in a study of blood T cell repertoires in COVID-19. Assay: immunoSEQ multiplex PCR; the TCRdb copy retains only in-frame clones and omits some. The sample lists about 230,000 clones; over 80% were seen once. Sequenced input: peripheral blood. The source is a man aged 35-49 years with acute or convalescent COVID-19.

The chain links TRBV2 to TRBJ2-1; TRBD2 is a possible D gene (5 bases). Germline loops: CDR1 SNHLY, CDR2 FYNNEI. Trimming took off 9 bases at V and 4 bases at J, with 10 bases between the two ends. The CDR3 sequence is 12 residues long. DNA of the CDR3: TGTGCCAGTTGCCGGGATTACAATGAGCAGTTCTTC. Protein sequence: CASCRDYNEQFF.

The chain couples TRBV3-1 (or the pseudogene TRBV3-2) to TRBJ2-3, with D unclear. This CDR3 has 15 amino acids. Looked up from germline, CDR1 is LGHDT and CDR2 is YNNKEL (reference sequence). Trimming removed 1 base from V and 4 bases from J, with 12 bases in between. Here the CDR3 reads CASSQGLVAADTQYF. The CDR3 DNA reads TGTGCCAGCAGCCAAGGGTTAGTGGCGGCAGATACGCAGTATTTT.

The gene calls are TRBV3-1 (or the pseudogene TRBV3-2) and TRBJ1-2; 11 bases are shared with TRBD1. With 7 bases clipped from V and 8 bases from J, the junction kept 9 bases outside the gene matches. CDR1 and CDR2 from the germline V gene are LGHDT and YNNKEL (reference sequence). The CDR3 consists of 14 residues. DNA of the CDR3: TGTGCCAGCACCGGGGACAGGGGGGCTGAGGGCTACACCTTC. This codes for CASTGDRGAEGYTF.

The genes are TRBV5-1 and TRBJ1-1; D is possibly TRBD1 (5 bases). Germline V gives CDR1 SGHRS, CDR2 YFSETQ. Deletions cut 5 bases from V and 1 base from J, with 12 bases between. The CDR3 sequence is 14 residues long. CDR3 coding DNA: TGCGCCAGCAGGTCGGGGGGAGGGAACACTGAAGCTTTCTTT. Its translation: CASRSGGGNTEAFF. Using reference TRBV5-1 and TRBJ1-1 for the parts outside the CDR3, the full variable domain is KAGVTQTPRYLIKTRGQQVTLSCSPISGHRSVSWYQQTPGQGLQFLFEYFSETQRNKGNFPGRFSGRQFSNSRSEMNVSTLELGDSALYLCASRSGGGNTEAFFGQGTRLTVV.

The chain has TRBV7-9 and TRBJ1-1; D not resolved. The CDR3 covers 14 residues. Germline V gene lookup returns CDR1 SEHNR and CDR2 FQNEAQ (reference sequence). Trimming took 5 bases from V and 1 from J, leaving 11 bases between them. CDR3 sequence reads: CASSVREQNTEAFF. CDR3 sequence (DNA): TGTGCCAGCAGCGTTCGGGAACAGAACACTGAAGCTTTCTTT.

The genes are TRBV9 and TRBJ1-1; 7 positions agree with TRBD1. V gave up 4 bases and J gave up 2 bases; unmatched junction bases: 5. Germline values: CDR1 SGDLS, CDR2 YYNGEE. The CDR3 is made up of 14 amino acids. CDR3 nucleotides: TGTGCCAGCAGCCCCCGACAGGGAAACACTGAAGCTTTCTTT. It specifies CASSPRQGNTEAFF.

The V and J genes are TRBV9 and TRBJ1-1, with D possibly matching TRBD1 (5 bases). Trimming left V 1 base short and J 2 bases short, with 6 bases between. Germline loops: CDR1 SGDLS, CDR2 YYNGEE. This CDR3 spans 13 amino acids. The CDR3 DNA reads as TGTGCCAGCAGCGTACAGGGAAACACTGAAGCTTTCTTT. It codes for CASSVQGNTEAFF.

The J gene is TRBJ1-6, the V gene TRBV15, with D uncertain. V lost 0 bases and J 0 bases, leaving 6 bases between the germline ends. Per germline, CDR1 LNHNV and CDR2 YYDKDF (reference sequence). The CDR3 totals 16 residues. CDR3 sequence reads: CATSRDRRSYNSPLHF. CDR3 nucleotides: TGTGCCACCAGCAGAGATCGTCGCTCCTATAATTCACCCCTCCACTTT.

J is TRBJ2-1 and V is TRBV5-6; D possibly corresponds to TRBD2 (5 bases). The CDR3 is 14 amino acids. CDR1 and CDR2 from the germline V gene are SGHDT and YYEEEE. Trimming pared 4 bases from V and 2 bases from J, leaving 10 bases between. CDR3 sequence reads: CASSPRTAYNEQFF. In DNA form, the CDR3 reads TGTGCCAGCAGCCCTAGGACTGCCTACAATGAGCAGTTCTTC.

The chain has TRBV12-3 or TRBV12-4 and TRBJ1-1, with a tentative D call TRBD1 (5 bases). V lost 6 bases and J lost 9, with 17 bases in between. This CDR3 contains 13 residues. This chain's CDR3 is CASSPREESKAFF. CDR3 bases: TGTGCCAGCAGCCCCAGGGAGGAGAGTAAAGCTTTCTTT.

As regards this clone: Other DNA sequences in this sample translate to the same CDR3. This chain links TRBV7-9 with TRBJ2-5, with 7 nucleotides matching TRBD1. CDR1 SEHNR and CDR2 FQNEAQ come from the germline V gene (reference sequence). V lost 5 bases, J lost 2 bases, and 5 bases stayed unmatched. The CDR3 runs to 14 residues. This chain's CDR3 is CASSPPRGQETQYF. The CDR3 nucleotides are TGTGCCAGCAGCCCCCCCAGGGGGCAAGAGACCCAGTACTTC.

This chain connects TRBV15 to TRBJ2-7; 9 bases align to TRBD1. The germline gives CDR1 LNHNV, CDR2 YYDKDF (reference sequence). Unmatched junction bases numbered 6, after V lost 0 bases and J lost 6 bases. This CDR3 has 15 residues. CDR3 sequence (DNA): TGTGCCACCAGCAGAGACCCAACAGGGGGCTTCGAGCAGTACTTC. Translation: CATSRDPTGGFEQYF.

This sequence joins TRBV6-2 or TRBV6-3 and TRBJ1-1; D is undetermined. CDR3 size: 13 residues. Trimming cost V 4 bases and J 1 base, with 7 bases left between them. Germline CDR1 reads MNHEY; CDR2 reads SVGEGT. The CDR3 DNA is TGTGCCAGCAGTTCTACAGCGAACACTGAAGCTTTCTTT. This codes for CASSSTANTEAFF.

The gene calls are TRBV2 and TRBJ1-2; D is perhaps TRBD1 (5 bases). CDR3 length equals 12 residues. V dropped 7 bases and J dropped 3 bases, with 9 bases sitting between them. The germline gives CDR1 SNHLY, CDR2 FYNNEI. Here the CDR3 reads CASTAGYYGYTF. For the CDR3, the DNA is TGTGCCAGCACGGCAGGGTACTATGGCTACACCTTC.

The chain uses TRBV3-1 (or the pseudogene TRBV3-2) and TRBJ2-1, with D hard to call. This CDR3 contains 16 residues. The V gene's germline CDR1 is LGHDT and CDR2 YNNKEL (reference sequence). V was clipped by 1 base and J by 2 bases, with 12 bases between them. The CDR3 nucleotides are TGTGCCAGCAGCCAAGGAAGCGTGAGACCCTACAATGAGCAGTTCTTC. Translating gives CASSQGSVRPYNEQFF.

The gene calls are TRBV18 and TRBJ2-1, with D maybe TRBD2 (6 bases). The CDR3 is 15 amino acids. Looked up from germline, CDR1 is KGHSH and CDR2 is LQKENI. Trimming removed 6 bases from V and 8 bases from J, with 20 bases in between. The CDR3 is CASSPLREVLDEQFF. Here the CDR3 DNA reads TGTGCCAGCTCCCCGTTGAGGGAGGTGTTGGATGAGCAGTTCTTC.

V gene TRBV19 combines with J gene TRBJ2-3; D perhaps matches TRBD1 (6 bases). V was pared by 5 bases and J by 3 bases, with 12 bases between. Germline V CDR1 and CDR2: LNHDA, SQIVND (reference sequence). There are 14 residues in the CDR3. CDR3 loop: CASSLWTETDTQYF. The CDR3, as DNA: TGTGCCAGTAGTCTCTGGACAGAAACAGATACGCAGTATTTT.

The rearrangement uses TRBV27 and TRBJ1-4, with 9 positions matching TRBD1. The CDR3 is made up of 17 amino acids. CDR1 and CDR2 (germline): MNHEY, SMNVEV (reference sequence). V shed 2 bases and J 8 bases; nucleotides not matched to a gene: 12. The CDR3 protein is CASSLQGSGTGREKLFF. CDR3 DNA: TGTGCCAGCAGTTTACAGGGATCCGGGACAGGGAGAGAAAAACTGTTTTTT.

V and J are TRBV12-3 or TRBV12-4 and TRBJ2-1; 8 nucleotides align to TRBD2. The CDR3 consists of 13 residues. With 11 bases clipped from V and 0 bases from J, the junction kept 3 bases outside the gene matches. The CDR3 DNA reads as TGTGCCTCGGGAGGGATCTCCTACAATGAGCAGTTCTTC. Translated: CASGGISYNEQFF.

The chain links TRBV18 to TRBJ1-2; TRBD1 matches at 8 bases. Germline CDR1 and CDR2: KGHSH and LQKENI. V lost 4 bases and J lost 2; bases outside the gene matches: 9. The CDR3 length is 16 residues. This CDR3 is CASSLDREGFNYGYTF. CDR3 coding DNA: TGTGCCAGCTCACTGGACAGGGAGGGATTCAACTATGGCTACACCTTC. Variable domain in full (rest from reference TRBV18 and TRBJ1-2): NAGVMQNPRHLVRRRGQEARLRCSPMKGHSHVYWYRQLPEEGLKFMVYLQKENIIDESGMPKERFSAEFPKEGPSILRIQQVVRGDSAAYFCASSLDREGFNYGYTFGSGTRLTVV.

This clone was seen only a few times. This chain uses TRBV6-1 with TRBJ2-2; D is ambiguous. Trimming took off 0 bases at V and 6 bases at J, with 8 bases between the two ends. Germline CDR1 MNHNS, CDR2 SASEGT. This CDR3 spans 14 amino acids. This CDR3 reads CASSEALSAGELFF. The CDR3, as DNA: TGTGCCAGCAGTGAAGCCCTGAGCGCCGGGGAGCTGTTTTTT.

This clone appeared a single time. This chain links TRBV5-8 with TRBJ2-4, with 11 bases aligning to TRBD1. The germline V gene encodes CDR1 SGHTS and CDR2 YDEGEE. The ends lost 6 bases at V and 0 bases at J; junction bases unmatched: 2. The CDR3 is 15 residues long. CDR3 DNA: TGTGCCAGCAAGGGACAGGGGGAAGCCAAAAACATTCAGTACTTC. It translates to CASKGQGEAKNIQYF.

CDR3 in amino acids: CASSSPSGRGTGELFF. The DNA of the CDR3 is TGTGCCAGCAGCTCTCCTAGCGGGAGGGGTACCGGGGAGCTGTTTTTT. The chain recombines TRBV7-6 with TRBJ2-2, with 12 bases fitting TRBD2. J was trimmed by 5 bases and V by 4 bases; bases with no gene match: 5. Germline CDR1 reads SGHVS; CDR2 reads FNYEAQ. The length of the CDR3 is 16 residues. The variable domain in full, completed from reference TRBV7-6 and TRBJ2-2, reads GAGVSQSPRYKVTKRGQDVALRCDPISGHVSLYWYRQALGQGPEFLTYFNYEAQQDKSGLPNDRFSAERPEGSISTLTIQRTEQRDSAMYRCASSSPSGRGTGELFFGEGSRLTVL.

The V call is TRBV27, the J call TRBJ1-1; no clear D gene. V lost 5 bases to trimming and J lost 4 bases, with 11 bases between them. The CDR3 loop spans 13 amino acids. Germline V gene lookup returns CDR1 MNHEY and CDR2 SMNVEV (reference sequence). The CDR3 region is CASSADRGTEAFF. CDR3 coding DNA: TGTGCCAGCAGTGCGGATCGGGGCACTGAAGCTTTCTTT.

The chain recombines TRBV5-1 with TRBJ1-1; D is ambiguous. The V gene's germline CDR1 is SGHRS and CDR2 YFSETQ. This CDR3 is built from 15 residues. V was shortened by 0 bases and J by 2 bases, with 11 bases between the two germline ends. CDR3 nucleotides: TGCGCCAGCAGCTTGGTAGCCAGTGGAAACACTGAAGCTTTCTTT. Amino acids: CASSLVASGNTEAFF.

This sequence joins TRBV6-5 and TRBJ1-1; TRBD1 aligns across 8 bases. J lost 0 bases, V lost 10 bases, and 7 bases had no gene match. Looked up from germline, CDR1 is MNHEY and CDR2 is SVGAGI. There are 14 residues in the CDR3. In DNA, the CDR3 is TGTGCCACCTACAGGGGGTCGGTGAACACTGAAGCTTTCTTT. Translating it yields CATYRGSVNTEAFF.

This rearrangement joins TRBV18 to TRBJ2-1, with 8 bases that match TRBD1. Germline trimming cut 2 bases from V and 5 bases from J; bases unmatched to any gene: 2. The CDR3 loop spans 14 amino acids. CDR1 is KGHSH and CDR2 is LQKENI in the germline V gene. The CDR3 here is CASSPETGDNEQFF. The CDR3, as DNA: TGTGCCAGCTCACCAGAGACAGGGGACAATGAGCAGTTCTTC.